This T cell receptor (beta chain) was sequenced in a study of blood T cell repertoires in COVID-19. Study summary: Samples of COVID-19 (acute and convalescent) were obtained from the United States, Italy and Spain. PBMCs, B-cell-depleted T cells, or T cells were the source of the cDNA or gDNA that made up the material.

This clone has more than one count but fewer than ten. Data came from immunoSEQ multiplex PCR; TCRdb stores just in-frame clones and leaves some out. The sample consists of around 110,000 clones, 76% of them appearing once. The sequenced sample consisted of peripheral blood. The sequence derives from a man older than 75 with COVID-19, enrolled during active disease.

CDR3 protein: CASSQAGGQGPSYNEQFF. The CDR3 DNA reads TGTGCCAGCAGCCAGGCTGGGGGACAGGGCCCTTCCTACAATGAGCAGTTCTTC. The chain is built from TRBV11-2 and TRBJ2-1; 9 bases agree with TRBD1. This CDR3 is built from 18 residues. V dropped 5 bases and J dropped 1; count of bases not matched to a gene: 12. The germline V gene has CDR1 SGHAT and CDR2 FQNNGV.